One and the same sample provided the 21 T cell receptor beta chains below, sequenced in a study of cytomegalovirus exposure and HLA in healthy donors. PCR employed 60 Vbeta and 13 Jbeta primers. This table comes from immunoSEQ multiplex PCR, and its TCRdb copy is limited to in-frame clones, with some not included. The sample has roughly 130,000 clones, roughly four fifths seen once. Sequenced: PBMCs. The receptors derive from a male donor in good health and CMV-seropositive.

This chain links TRBV27 with TRBJ2-1; D gene uncertain. The V end was cut by 1 base, the J end by 0 bases, with 7 bases between. The CDR3 has 15 residues. Germline CDR1 MNHEY, CDR2 SMNVEV (reference sequence). The DNA of the CDR3 is TGTGCCAGCAGTTTATACGAGAGCTCCTACAATGAGCAGTTCTTC. It encodes CASSLYESSYNEQFF.

The V gene is TRBV11-2, the J gene TRBJ1-1, with 9 bases that match TRBD1. CDR3 length: 14 residues. The germline V gene has CDR1 SGHAT and CDR2 FQNNGV. V shed 6 bases, J shed 1 base, and the junction held 3 bases outside the gene matches. CDR3 amino acids: CASRQGARNTEAFF. The CDR3 DNA follows: TGTGCCAGCAGACAGGGGGCTCGGAACACTGAAGCTTTCTTT.

The V and J genes are TRBV10-3 and TRBJ2-2; 7 bases are shared with TRBD2. The CDR3 loop spans 15 amino acids. V shed 3 bases and J 6 bases; nucleotides not matched to a gene: 7. CDR1 ENHRY and CDR2 SYGVKD come from the germline V gene. CDR3 in DNA: TGTGCCATCAGTGAACGGGGCGGGAGCTCCGGGGAGCTGTTTTTT. Protein: CAISERGGSSGELFF.

The chain uses TRBV4-3 and TRBJ2-3; the D gene is possibly TRBD1 (6 bases). The CDR3 extends over 14 amino acids. Germline CDR1 and CDR2: LGHNA and YSLEER. V was pared by 2 bases and J by 3 bases, with 9 bases between. For the CDR3, the DNA is TGCGCCAGCAGCCAAAGAGGACAGACAGATACGCAGTATTTT. Encoded protein: CASSQRGQTDTQYF.

V and J are TRBV27 and TRBJ2-1; 8 positions match TRBD2. V shed 0 bases, J shed 7 bases, and the junction held 17 bases outside the gene matches. This CDR3 has 19 amino acids. Germline-derived CDR1 and CDR2 are MNHEY and SMNVEV (reference sequence). DNA for the CDR3: TGTGCCAGCAGTTTATCGCGTTTGGAGGTAACGGGAGGGAAGAATGAGCAGTTCTTC. Protein: CASSLSRLEVTGGKNEQFF.

This rearrangement joins TRBV6-6 to TRBJ2-5; D might be TRBD2 (7 bases). The V end was cut by 6 bases, the J end by 2 bases, with 13 bases between. Germline V gene data show CDR1 as MNHNY and CDR2 as SVGAGI (reference sequence). The CDR3 runs to 14 residues. CDR3 in DNA: TGTGCCAGCAGCCAGGGAGGGGGGCAAGAGACCCAGTACTTC. This encodes CASSQGGGQETQYF.

The V gene is TRBV19, the J gene TRBJ2-2, with 8 bases fitting TRBD2. J was trimmed by 1 base and V by 6 bases; bases with no gene match: 7. The germline CDR1 and CDR2 sequences are LNHDA and SQIVND (reference sequence). The length of the CDR3 is 16 residues. The chain's CDR3 is CASRFASGLNTGELFF. CDR3 nucleotide sequence: TGTGCCAGTAGATTTGCTAGCGGGTTGAACACCGGGGAGCTGTTTTTT.

This chain links TRBV6-5 with TRBJ2-1; 7 nucleotides match TRBD2. Germline CDR1 reads MNHEY; CDR2 reads SVGAGI. Trimming cost V 6 bases and J 9 bases; bases outside gene matches: 14. The CDR3 spans 15 residues. CDR3 bases: TGTGCCAGCAGCTGGAGTAGCGGGCCGGGCAGTGAGCAGTTCTTC. Its translation: CASSWSSGPGSEQFF.

The rearrangement uses TRBV27 and TRBJ1-1; a possible D gene is TRBD1 (5 bases). V lost 0 bases, J lost 1 base, and 12 bases lay in between. The CDR3 totals 16 residues. Germline CDR1 reads MNHEY; CDR2 reads SMNVEV (reference sequence). CDR3 loop: CASSLSYRTGNTEAFF. The CDR3 DNA reads TGTGCCAGCAGTTTATCTTACCGTACAGGGAACACTGAAGCTTTCTTT.

Only one count was recorded for this clone. V usage is TRBV7-9 and J usage is TRBJ2-1, with a possible D match to TRBD2 (6 bases). The V gene's germline CDR1 is SEHNR and CDR2 FQNEAQ (reference sequence). This CDR3 contains 13 residues. Trimming cost V 2 bases and J 8 bases, with 10 bases left between them. The CDR3 spells CASSLPTGDEQFF. In DNA, the CDR3 is TGTGCCAGCAGCTTACCGACGGGAGATGAGCAGTTCTTC. The variable domain in full, completed from reference TRBV7-9 and TRBJ2-1, reads DTGVSQNPRHKITKRGQNVTFRCDPISEHNRLYWYRQTLGQGPEFLTYFQNEAQLEKSRLLSDRFSAERPKGSFSTLEIQRTEQGDSAMYLCASSLPTGDEQFFGPGTRLTVL.

The chain carries TRBV11-2 and TRBJ2-6; TRBD1 might be the D (5 bases). V lost 1 base to trimming and J lost 0 bases, with 16 bases between them. CDR1 and CDR2 from the germline V gene are SGHAT and FQNNGV. CDR3 length: 19 residues. The CDR3 spells CASSLGSQGPYSGANVLTF. DNA of the CDR3: TGTGCCAGCAGCTTAGGTAGCCAGGGTCCCTACTCTGGGGCCAACGTCCTGACTTTC.

The V gene is TRBV28, the J gene TRBJ2-7; tentatively, D is TRBD1 (6 bases). Trimming left V 6 bases short and J 6 bases short, with 12 bases between. Germline V gene data show CDR1 as MDHEN and CDR2 as SYDVKM. This CDR3 has 12 residues. The chain's CDR3 is CASRVQGPEQYF. As DNA, the CDR3 is TGTGCCAGCAGGGTACAGGGTCCCGAGCAGTACTTC.

This chain joins TRBV25-1 and TRBJ2-7, with 10 bases that match TRBD2. This CDR3 has 15 amino acids. V gave up 6 bases and J gave up 6 bases; unmatched junction bases: 11. Germline CDR1 MGHDK, CDR2 SYGVNS. The CDR3 DNA is TGTGCCAGCAGCCATGCTAGCGGGAGTCCCAGCGAGCAGTACTTC. Translated: CASSHASGSPSEQYF.

The chain uses TRBV20-1 and TRBJ1-4; tentatively, D is TRBD1 (5 bases). Germline V gives CDR1 DFQATT, CDR2 SNEGSKA (reference sequence). Trimming took 5 bases from V and 6 from J, leaving 7 bases between them. This CDR3 region has 11 residues. CDR3 nucleotide sequence: TGCAGTGCTGGCAGGGATGAAAAACTGTTTTTT. This gives the protein CSAGRDEKLFF.

The chain recombines TRBV28 with TRBJ2-1; D perhaps matches TRBD2 (6 bases). V lost 5 bases to trimming and J lost 7 bases, with 15 bases between them. This CDR3 comprises 14 residues. In germline, CDR1 is MDHEN, CDR2 SYDVKM. The CDR3 coding sequence is TGTGCCAGCAGTCCCGGGACTCCCCGAAATGAGCAGTTCTTC. Protein product: CASSPGTPRNEQFF.

The gene calls are TRBV6-1 and TRBJ1-4; 7 bases are a match to TRBD1. The CDR3 sequence is 13 residues long. Germline V gives CDR1 MNHNS, CDR2 SASEGT. The junction had 10 bases not matched to a gene; V was cut back by 10 bases and J by 8 bases. CDR3 region: CATGTGAREKLFF. Here the CDR3 DNA reads TGTGCCACAGGAACAGGGGCGAGGGAAAAACTGTTTTTT.

Concerning this clone: Other nucleotide sequences from this sample produce the same CDR3. The chain links TRBV29-1 to TRBJ2-5; maybe TRBD2 (6 bases). The CDR3 loop spans 12 amino acids. V lost 4 bases and J 2 bases, leaving 8 bases between the germline ends. Germline CDR1 and CDR2: SQVTM and ANQGSEA. For the CDR3, the DNA is TGCAGCGTTGGGCGGGGTCAAGAGACCCAGTACTTC. Translating it yields CSVGRGQETQYF.

The J gene is TRBJ2-1, the V gene TRBV7-8; 9 bases align to TRBD2. J gave up 0 bases and V 5 bases, and 5 bases lay outside the gene matches. CDR3 length equals 16 residues. The germline CDR1 and CDR2 sequences are SGHVS and FQNEAQ. The CDR3 nucleotides are TGTGCCAGCAGCCCTCAGACTAGCGGCTCCTACAATGAGCAGTTCTTC. This gives the protein CASSPQTSGSYNEQFF.

V gene TRBV28 combines with J gene TRBJ2-1; 11 nucleotides align to TRBD2. This CDR3 has 15 residues. The germline V gene has CDR1 MDHEN and CDR2 SYDVKM. Trimming at V came to 1 base and at J to 6 bases, leaving 2 bases not matched to a gene. The CDR3 DNA reads as TGTGCCAGCAGTTTATCCACTAGCGGGAGCAATGAGCAGTTCTTC. Residues: CASSLSTSGSNEQFF.

The V and J genes are TRBV19 and TRBJ1-5; maybe TRBD1 (6 bases). The CDR3 is 14 residues long. In germline, CDR1 is LNHDA, CDR2 SQIVND (reference sequence). The germline V and J ends were trimmed by 4 bases and 7 bases, with 14 bases remaining between them. The CDR3 sequence is CASSTQGFGQPQHF. The CDR3 DNA reads TGTGCCAGTAGTACCCAGGGGTTCGGACAGCCCCAGCATTTT.

This clone was observed once. The chain links TRBV19 to TRBJ2-1; 7 bases are shared with TRBD2. V was pared by 5 bases and J by 1 base, with 5 bases of the junction left unmatched. The CDR3 totals 15 residues. CDR1 and CDR2 (germline): LNHDA, SQIVND (reference sequence). CDR3 region: CASSDWGGSYNEQFF. The CDR3 DNA reads as TGTGCCAGTAGTGATTGGGGGGGTTCCTACAATGAGCAGTTCTTC.